This TCR beta chain was found in a study of T cells after posttransplantation cyclophosphamide. Notes on the study in general: TRB clonality was highly associated with recipient CMV seropositivity and reactivation.

This clone was found many times. Its target is not known. The CDR3 totals 19 residues. Trimming removed 0 bases from V and 2 bases from J, with 22 bases in between. Germline V gene sequence: CDR1 SEHNR, CDR2 FQNEAQ (reference sequence). Profiled with immunoSEQ multiplex PCR; TCRdb holds only in-frame clones, not every one. The sample holds tens of thousands of clones, and no clone turns up only once. Busulfan-fludarabine conditioning, marrow transplant, and cyclophosphamide on days +3 and +4 were administered. Sequencing was performed on PBMCs, taken after allogeneic stem cell transplant with posttransplant cyclophosphamide. J is TRBJ2-5 and V is TRBV7-9; tentative D call: TRBD2 (6 bases). The receptor was derived from a male patient under 35 who received an allogeneic stem cell transplant from a related donor, was CMV-positive, and had no GVHD. Some T cells could come from the graft donor. The CDR3 DNA reads as TGTGCCAGCAGCTTAGCGGGAGGAACTCCTCGGCGTAGTCAAGAGACCCAGTACTTC. Amino acid sequence: CASSLAGGTPRRSQETQYF.